What follows is one T cell receptor (beta chain) and its context. The antigen is unknown. The study ran its PCR with 60 Vbeta and 13 Jbeta primers. Original processing notes: Approximately 78 million unique TCR beta chains, 9.5 million to 11 million of them shared, were counted by a later analysis. The repertoire was sequenced with immunoSEQ multiplex PCR; TCRdb's copy has only in-frame clones and lacks some. Clone size and V and J calls were adopted from that table, with D and trimming inferred from the DNA. The sample carries roughly 160,000 clones, roughly 80% recorded once. This CDR3 is 14 amino acids long. V dropped 1 base and J dropped 4 bases, with 11 bases sitting between them. Germline V gene lookup returns CDR1 GTSNPN and CDR2 SVGIG (reference sequence). These data belong to a study of cytomegalovirus exposure and HLA in healthy donors. Study-wide context: Among roughly 180 million T cells, an earlier analysis found roughly 120 million unique TCR beta sequences. A preliminary data release comprised around 85 million unique TCRs obtained from HLA-typed donors. Study-level results: Several of the most significant clusters appeared linked to common viral pathogens, based on a later analysis.

Sequenced sample: PBMCs. The clonotype was recovered from a man aged 35-49 years in good health and CMV-seronegative. The V gene is TRBV30, the J gene TRBJ2-1; tentative D call: TRBD1 (6 bases). CDR3 in amino acids: CAWSGGGRYNEQFF. DNA for the CDR3: TGTGCCTGGAGTGGAGGGGGTAGATACAATGAGCAGTTCTTC.